The 6 T cell receptor beta chains presented below share a single source sample, sequenced in a study of cytotoxic CD8 clonotypes in ibrutinib-treated CLL. The assay was immunoSEQ multiplex PCR, and TCRdb's table has in-frame clones only and misses some. The sample carries some 200,000 clones, 75% to 80% recorded once. The starting material was PBMCs, obtained after 12 months of ibrutinib treatment. The receptors were sampled from a human donor with chronic lymphocytic leukemia.

The chain couples TRBV4-1 to TRBJ2-1; 8 nucleotides line up with TRBD2. CDR3 size: 15 residues. CDR1 is MGHRA, CDR2 YSYEKL, per germline. Losses at the gene ends were 6 bases for V and 8 bases for J; bases not matched to a gene: 12. The CDR3 here is CASSDAGTSGHEQFF. The CDR3 nucleotides are TGCGCCAGCAGTGACGCCGGGACTAGTGGCCATGAGCAGTTCTTC.

The J gene is TRBJ2-5, the V gene TRBV7-6, with 9 positions matching TRBD2. With 2 bases clipped from V and 4 bases from J, the junction kept 8 bases outside the gene matches. The CDR3 length is 16 residues. The germline V gene has CDR1 SGHVS and CDR2 FNYEAQ. This CDR3 reads CASSLLSAGGGETQYF. CDR3 nucleotide sequence: TGTGCCAGCAGCTTACTCTCGGCGGGAGGGGGAGAGACCCAGTACTTC.

The V gene is TRBV11-2, the J gene TRBJ1-1; D unclear. V was cut by 5 bases and J by 8 bases, with 15 bases left in between. This CDR3 is 13 amino acids long. Germline CDR1 is SGHAT and CDR2 is FQNNGV. The DNA for the CDR3 is TGTGCCAGCAGCACCACAGCATTACTAGAAGCTTTCTTT. Translation: CASSTTALLEAFF.

The chain links TRBV5-6 to TRBJ2-3; D tentatively reads TRBD1 or TRBD2 (5 bases each). Trimming left V 6 bases short and J 4 bases short, with 12 bases between. The CDR3 has 13 residues. Germline CDR1 SGHDT, CDR2 YYEEEE. CDR3 DNA sequence: TGTGCCAGCATTTCCCGGGGCGCAGATACGCAGTATTTT. Protein sequence: CASISRGADTQYF.

The J gene is TRBJ1-2, the V gene TRBV27; TRBD1 might be the D (5 bases). The CDR3 extends over 13 amino acids. V shed 5 bases and J shed 4 bases, with 11 bases lying between them. Germline V CDR1 and CDR2: MNHEY, SMNVEV (reference sequence). CDR3 DNA: TGTGCCAGCAGTGTGACCGGGGGCTATGGCTACACCTTC. Protein: CASSVTGGYGYTF.

The chain couples TRBV19 to TRBJ2-3; 10 nucleotides match TRBD1. This CDR3 contains 15 residues. After removal of 5 bases from V and 2 bases from J, the junction contained 4 bases not matched to a gene. Germline CDR1 reads LNHDA; CDR2 reads SQIVND (reference sequence). The CDR3 DNA sequence: TGTGCCAGTAGTCAAGACAGGGGGCCCACAGATACGCAGTATTTT. Its translation is CASSQDRGPTDTQYF.